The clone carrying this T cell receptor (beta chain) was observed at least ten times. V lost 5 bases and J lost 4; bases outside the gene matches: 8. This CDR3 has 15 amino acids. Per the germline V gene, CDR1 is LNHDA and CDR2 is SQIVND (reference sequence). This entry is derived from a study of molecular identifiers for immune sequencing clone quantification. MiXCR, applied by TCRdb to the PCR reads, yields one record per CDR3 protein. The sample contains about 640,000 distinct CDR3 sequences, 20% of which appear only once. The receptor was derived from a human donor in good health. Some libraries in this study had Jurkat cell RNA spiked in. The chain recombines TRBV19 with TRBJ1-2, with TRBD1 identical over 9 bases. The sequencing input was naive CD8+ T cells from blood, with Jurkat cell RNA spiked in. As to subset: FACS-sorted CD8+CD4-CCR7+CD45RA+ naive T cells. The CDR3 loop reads CASSPTGTGSYGYTF. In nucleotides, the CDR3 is TGTGCCAGTAGTCCCACCGGGACAGGGAGCTATGGCTACACCTTC. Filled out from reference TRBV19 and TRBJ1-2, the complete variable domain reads DGGITQSPKYLFRKEGQNVTLSCEQNLNHDAMYWYRQDPGQGLRLIYYSQIVNDFQKGDIAEGYSVSREKKESFPLTVTSAQKNPTAFYLCASSPTGTGSYGYTFGSGTRLTVV.